Listed here are 5 T cell receptor beta chains from one sample, sequenced in a study of identifying expanded T cells in peripheral blood. The protocol was immunoSEQ multiplex PCR, while the TCRdb copy is restricted to in-frame clones and leaves out a portion. The table records fewer than 60,000 clones, about 80% of them present only once. The sample consisted of blood. Receptors originate from a person aged 18-70 years in good health.

This chain joins TRBV6-1 and TRBJ2-1; 9 nucleotides align to TRBD1. The trim removed 2 bases at V and 6 bases at J, leaving 2 bases unmatched. This CDR3 comprises 14 residues. From germline, CDR1 is MNHNS and CDR2 SASEGT. This CDR3 is CASSEPGQGNEQFF. The CDR3 nucleotides read TGTGCCAGCAGTGAACCGGGACAGGGCAATGAGCAGTTCTTC.

Only one count was recorded for this clone. The chain joins TRBV7-3 to TRBJ1-1; D is unresolved. Per the germline V gene, CDR1 is SGHTA and CDR2 is FQGTGA. The V end lost 8 bases, the J end lost 1 base, and 11 bases lay between the germline ends. This CDR3 has 13 residues. The CDR3 DNA reads TGTGCCAGCGGGGTAGGAAAGAACACTGAAGCTTTCTTT. Encoded protein: CASGVGKNTEAFF.

This clone was detected only once. The chain couples TRBV5-1 to TRBJ1-1; D ambiguous. The CDR3 is 14 residues long. Germline V CDR1 and CDR2: SGHRS, YFSETQ. V was trimmed by 0 bases and J by 2 bases, leaving 8 bases between them. The CDR3 region has the DNA TGCGCCAGCAGCTTGGTTGCGGGAAACACTGAAGCTTTCTTT. It translates to CASSLVAGNTEAFF.

The rearrangement joins TRBV27 to TRBJ2-4; 10 bases are a match to TRBD2. Germline V gene sequence: CDR1 MNHEY, CDR2 SMNVEV (reference sequence). Trimming took 5 bases from V and 5 from J; bases not matched to a gene: 9. The CDR3 length is 16 residues. CDR3 amino acids: CASSPLGLAGENIQYF. The CDR3 coding sequence is TGTGCCAGCAGTCCCCTCGGGCTAGCGGGGGAAAACATTCAGTACTTC.

The chain's CDR3 is CASSIEGAGRGRGYTF. CDR3 DNA: TGTGCCAGTAGTATAGAAGGGGCAGGGCGGGGCCGTGGCTACACCTTC. This sequence joins TRBV19 and TRBJ1-2; the D gene is possibly TRBD1 (5 bases). Trimming removed 0 bases at V and 7 bases at J, with 18 bases between. This CDR3 has 16 amino acids. CDR1 and CDR2 (germline): LNHDA, SQIVND (reference sequence).